This T cell receptor (beta chain) was observed in a study of blood T cell repertoires in COVID-19. Overall study: From the United States, Italy and Spain came samples of acute and convalescent COVID-19. From T cells, B-cell-depleted T cells, or PBMCs came the material, which was cDNA or gDNA.

The germline gives CDR1 SGHRS, CDR2 YFSETQ. The CDR3 length is 15 residues. Trimming removed 7 bases from V and 1 base from J; junction bases left unmatched: 6. Sequenced by immunoSEQ multiplex PCR; TCRdb stores in-frame clones only, minus some. The table shows tens of thousands of clones, with over 75% occurring only once. The gene calls are TRBV5-1 and TRBJ2-3, with 10 bases aligning to TRBD2. Sequenced material: peripheral blood. This sequence originates from a human donor in a cohort sampled during active COVID-19. The CDR3 protein is CASHLSGGGTDTQYF. The CDR3 coding sequence is TGCGCCAGCCACCTAAGCGGGGGGGGCACAGATACGCAGTATTTT. Full variable domain (outside the CDR3, taken from reference TRBV5-1 and TRBJ2-3): KAGVTQTPRYLIKTRGQQVTLSCSPISGHRSVSWYQQTPGQGLQFLFEYFSETQRNKGNFPGRFSGRQFSNSRSEMNVSTLELGDSALYLCASHLSGGGTDTQYFGPGTRLTVL.